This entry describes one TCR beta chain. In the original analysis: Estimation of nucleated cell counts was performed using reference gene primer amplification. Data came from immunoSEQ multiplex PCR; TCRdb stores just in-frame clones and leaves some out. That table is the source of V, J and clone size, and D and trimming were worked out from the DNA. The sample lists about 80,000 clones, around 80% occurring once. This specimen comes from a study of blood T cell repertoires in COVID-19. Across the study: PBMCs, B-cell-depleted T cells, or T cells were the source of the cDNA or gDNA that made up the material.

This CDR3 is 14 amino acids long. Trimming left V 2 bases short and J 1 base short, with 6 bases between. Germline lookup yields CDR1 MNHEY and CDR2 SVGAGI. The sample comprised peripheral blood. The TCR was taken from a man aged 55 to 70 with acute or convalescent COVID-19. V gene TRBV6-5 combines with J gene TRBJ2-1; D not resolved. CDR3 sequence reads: CASSYILSYNEQFF. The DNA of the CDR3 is TGTGCCAGCAGTTACATCCTGTCCTACAATGAGCAGTTCTTC.